The clone carrying this T cell receptor beta chain was observed a handful of times. This entry belongs to a study of blood T cells in healthy people across ages. The use of a sample-barcoded 5' primer and a J-beta primer mix characterized a second PCR of roughly 7 to 11 cycles. TCRdb re-derived calls from the 5' RACE reads in MiXCR, one entry per CDR3 protein. Of around 900,000 distinct CDR3 sequences in the sample, 29% were seen once. Between the trimmed V and J ends, which lost 8 bases and 0 bases, there was a span of 13 bases. From germline, CDR1 is KGHSH and CDR2 LQKENI. The CDR3 is 15 residues long.

The V and J genes are TRBV18 and TRBJ2-2; TRBD1 is a possible D gene (5 bases). The source is a woman of 80 years or more in good health. Sequencing was performed on blood. This chain's CDR3 is CASHGTGPNTGELFF. The CDR3 bases are TGTGCCAGCCACGGTACAGGTCCGAACACCGGGGAGCTGTTTTTT.